A single count supports the clone carrying this TCR beta chain. Its antigen remains unknown. Here immunoSEQ multiplex PCR was the method, and the copy in TCRdb shows in-frame clones only, minus some. The sample yields 45,000 to 70,000 clones, approximately 90% seen once. This specimen comes from a study of T cells in localized non-small cell lung cancer. Findings and caveats of the study: Overall survival was longer when the density of T cells in the blood was higher. Sequencing was limited to one tumor region, leaving the possibility of heterogeneity open.

Germline V CDR1 and CDR2: SGHVS, FQNEAQ. The V gene end was trimmed by 2 bases and the J gene end by 2 bases; junction bases not matched to a gene: 8. The CDR3 runs to 16 residues. The sample was peripheral blood, taken before any cancer treatment. The rearrangement joins TRBV7-8 to TRBJ1-1; 7 nucleotides align to TRBD1. The receptor's source is a woman aged 35 to 70 with stage I lung adenocarcinoma. The CDR3 here is CASSLPDRRRNTEAFF. The CDR3 bases are TGTGCCAGCAGCTTACCGGACAGGCGAAGAAACACTGAAGCTTTCTTT.